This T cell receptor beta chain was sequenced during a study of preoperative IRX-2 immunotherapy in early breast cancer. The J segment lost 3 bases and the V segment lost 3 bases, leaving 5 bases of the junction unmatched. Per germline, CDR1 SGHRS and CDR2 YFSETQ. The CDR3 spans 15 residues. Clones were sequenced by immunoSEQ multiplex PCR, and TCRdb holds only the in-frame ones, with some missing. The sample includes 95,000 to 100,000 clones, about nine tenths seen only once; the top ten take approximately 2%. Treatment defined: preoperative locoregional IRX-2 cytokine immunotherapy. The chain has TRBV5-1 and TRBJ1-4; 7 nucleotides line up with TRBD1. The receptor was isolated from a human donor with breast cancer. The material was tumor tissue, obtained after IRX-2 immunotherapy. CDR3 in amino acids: CASSSRGRANEKLFF. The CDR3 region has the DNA TGCGCCAGCAGCTCGAGGGGGCGTGCTAATGAAAAACTGTTTTTT. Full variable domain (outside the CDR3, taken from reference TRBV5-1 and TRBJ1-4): KAGVTQTPRYLIKTRGQQVTLSCSPISGHRSVSWYQQTPGQGLQFLFEYFSETQRNKGNFPGRFSGRQFSNSRSEMNVSTLELGDSALYLCASSSRGRANEKLFFGSGTQLSVL.